This TCR beta chain was sequenced in a study of cytomegalovirus exposure and HLA in healthy donors. Germline V gene sequence: CDR1 SNHLY, CDR2 FYNNEI. The CDR3 consists of 15 residues. Trimming took 5 bases from V and 6 from J, leaving 17 bases between them. As concerns this clone: No antigen is known for it.

It was the approximately 120-subject validation cohort, separate from the roughly 700-subject first cohort, to which the donors belonged. TCRdb keeps only in-frame clones here, not all; method: immunoSEQ multiplex PCR. The repertoire holds about 140,000 clones, with roughly four fifths as singletons. General study points: 150 to 200 TCR beta chains were listed as cytomegalovirus-associated. It was reported that the classifier diagnosed cytomegalovirus status with high specificity and sensitivity in both the original and validation cohorts.

The sample consisted of PBMCs. The chain recombines TRBV2 with TRBJ1-3, with D maybe TRBD1 (6 bases). The sequence was obtained from a young woman in good health and CMV-seronegative. As DNA, the CDR3 is TGTGCCAGCAGTTCGGACAGTGACGCGATAAACACCATATATTTT. Translating gives CASSSDSDAINTIYF.